This T cell receptor (beta chain) comes out of a study of CD8 T cells in ankylosing spondylitis. This clonotype was counted ten times or more. Its antigen remains unidentified. The CDR3 contains 17 residues. V was shortened by 4 bases and J by 2 bases, with 23 bases between the two germline ends. Germline CDR1 DFQATT, CDR2 SNEGSKA (reference sequence). The authors made TCR beta libraries by quantitative 5'-RACE with molecular barcodes. TCRdb called the 5' RACE reads again in MiXCR, with one record for every CDR3 protein. This table holds roughly 440,000 distinct CDR3 sequences, roughly a sixth found once. General study points: Typical of ankylosing spondylitis blood, it appeared, was a TCR beta motif of under 10 highly homologous variants. Some motif variants were previously reported in reactive arthritis synovial fluid and blood. Clones linked to the disease showed a CD8+ phenotype. They occurred at relatively low frequencies in peripheral blood. Matched ankylosing spondylitis synovial fluid reportedly showed significant enrichment of disease-linked clones.

Material: blood, either unsorted or a sorted T cell fraction (not recorded which). The chain couples TRBV20-1 to TRBJ1-2; no clear D gene. This receptor was identified in a male donor with ankylosing spondylitis. CDR3 DNA sequence: TGCAGTGCTAAGCCCCGGATAGGGAGCTACACCAACTATGGCTACACCTTC. This translates into CSAKPRIGSYTNYGYTF.